Presented here are 4 T cell receptor beta chains from one specimen sequenced in a study of cytomegalovirus exposure and HLA in healthy donors. 60 Vbeta and 13 Jbeta primers were used in PCR. Assay used: immunoSEQ multiplex PCR; TCRdb lists only in-frame clones, some missing. The table includes fewer than 140,000 clones, 80% to 90% detected once. Input material: PBMCs. All receptors derive from a man aged 45-65 years in good health and CMV-seronegative.

In its sample, this clone was seen once. The chain joins TRBV18 to TRBJ2-7, with 8 bases matching TRBD1. The CDR3 is made up of 13 amino acids. CDR1 and CDR2 (germline): KGHSH, LQKENI. Unmatched junction bases numbered 5, after V lost 6 bases and J lost 4 bases. The CDR3 region has the DNA TGTGCCAGCTCGCTCGACAGGGGTTACGAGCAGTACGTC. It encodes CASSLDRGYEQYV.

The chain employs TRBV10-2 and TRBJ2-3; 11 bases line up with TRBD1. The CDR3 consists of 15 residues. CDR1 WSHSY and CDR2 SAAADI come from the germline V gene. V shed 8 bases, J shed 3 bases, and the junction held 7 bases outside the gene matches. The CDR3 loop reads CASSDRGLGTDTQYF. CDR3 in DNA: TGCGCCAGCTCGGACAGGGGGCTGGGAACAGATACGCAGTATTTT.

Only a few counts were recorded for this clone. J is TRBJ2-1 and V is TRBV5-1; 8 nucleotides align to TRBD1. CDR1 is SGHRS and CDR2 is YFSETQ in the germline V gene. This CDR3 comprises 16 residues. The J segment lost 1 base and the V segment lost 2 bases, leaving 5 bases of the junction unmatched. The CDR3 sequence is CASSLRTGRSYNEQFF. For the CDR3, the DNA is TGCGCCAGCAGCTTACGGACAGGGAGGTCCTACAATGAGCAGTTCTTC.

This chain joins TRBV9 and TRBJ2-7, with D possibly being TRBD1 (6 bases). The V and J ends lost 4 bases and 4 bases respectively, with 24 bases between them. Germline V gene data show CDR1 as SGDLS and CDR2 as YYNGEE. CDR3 length equals 17 residues. The CDR3 DNA sequence: TGTGCCAGCAGCCCATACACAGGGTCGGGGCTGGGGTACGAGCAGTACTTC. As protein: CASSPYTGSGLGYEQYF.